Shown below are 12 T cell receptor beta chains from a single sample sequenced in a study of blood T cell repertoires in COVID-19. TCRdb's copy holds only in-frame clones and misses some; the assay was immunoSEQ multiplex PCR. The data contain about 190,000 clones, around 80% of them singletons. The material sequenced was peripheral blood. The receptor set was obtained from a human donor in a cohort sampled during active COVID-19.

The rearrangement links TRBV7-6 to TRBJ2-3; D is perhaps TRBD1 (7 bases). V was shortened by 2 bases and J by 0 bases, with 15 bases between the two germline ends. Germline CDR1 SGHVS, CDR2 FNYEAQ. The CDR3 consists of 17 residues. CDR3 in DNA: TGTGCCAGCAGCTTATACCCCGCGGGACAGAGCACAGATACGCAGTATTTT. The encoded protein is CASSLYPAGQSTDTQYF.

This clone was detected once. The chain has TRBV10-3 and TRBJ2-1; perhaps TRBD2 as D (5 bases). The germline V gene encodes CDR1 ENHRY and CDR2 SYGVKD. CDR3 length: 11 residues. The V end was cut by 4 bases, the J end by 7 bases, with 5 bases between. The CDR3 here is CAISAGNEQFF. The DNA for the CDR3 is TGTGCCATCAGTGCGGGGAATGAGCAGTTCTTC.

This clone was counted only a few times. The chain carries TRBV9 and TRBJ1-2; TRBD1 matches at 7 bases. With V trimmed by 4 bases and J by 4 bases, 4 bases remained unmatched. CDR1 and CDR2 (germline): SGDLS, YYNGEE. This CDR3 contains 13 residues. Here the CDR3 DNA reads TGTGCCAGCAGCTTGAACAGGGGCTATGGCTACACCTTC. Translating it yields CASSLNRGYGYTF. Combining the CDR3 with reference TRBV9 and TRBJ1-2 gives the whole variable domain DSGVTQTPKHLITATGQRVTLRCSPRSGDLSVYWYQQSLDQGLQFLIQYYNGEERAKGNILERFSAQQFPDLHSELNLSSLELGDSALYFCASSLNRGYGYTFGSGTRLTVV.

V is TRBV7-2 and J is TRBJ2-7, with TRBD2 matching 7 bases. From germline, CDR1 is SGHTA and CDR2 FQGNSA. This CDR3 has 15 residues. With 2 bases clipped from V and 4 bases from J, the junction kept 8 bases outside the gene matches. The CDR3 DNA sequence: TGTGCCAGCAGCTTAATCCCTAGCGGAGGATACGAGCAGTACTTC. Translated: CASSLIPSGGYEQYF.

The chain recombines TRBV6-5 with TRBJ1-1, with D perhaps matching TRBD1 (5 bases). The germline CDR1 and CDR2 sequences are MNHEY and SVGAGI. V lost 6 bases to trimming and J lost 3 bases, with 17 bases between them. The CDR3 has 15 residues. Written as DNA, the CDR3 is TGTGCCAGCAGCCCAGACAGAGGAGGGGACACTGAAGCTTTCTTT. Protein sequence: CASSPDRGGDTEAFF.

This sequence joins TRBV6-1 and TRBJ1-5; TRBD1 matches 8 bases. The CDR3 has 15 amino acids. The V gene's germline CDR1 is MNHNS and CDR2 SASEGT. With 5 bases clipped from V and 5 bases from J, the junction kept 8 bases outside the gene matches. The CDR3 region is CASSSRDRWDQPQHF. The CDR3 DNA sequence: TGTGCCAGCAGTTCTAGGGACAGGTGGGATCAGCCCCAGCATTTT.

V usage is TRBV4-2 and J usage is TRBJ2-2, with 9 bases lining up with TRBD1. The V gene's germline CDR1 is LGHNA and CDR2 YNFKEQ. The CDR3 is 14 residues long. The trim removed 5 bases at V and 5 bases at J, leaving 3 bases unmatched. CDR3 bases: TGTGCCAGCAGCGCAGACAGGGGGACCGGGGAGCTGTTTTTT. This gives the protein CASSADRGTGELFF.

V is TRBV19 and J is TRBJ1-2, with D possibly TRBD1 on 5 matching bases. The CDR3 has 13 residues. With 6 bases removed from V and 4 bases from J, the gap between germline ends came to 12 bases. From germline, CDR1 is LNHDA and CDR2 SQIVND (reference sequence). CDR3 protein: CASRTAGPYGYTF. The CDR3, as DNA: TGTGCCAGTAGGACGGCAGGGCCCTATGGCTACACCTTC.

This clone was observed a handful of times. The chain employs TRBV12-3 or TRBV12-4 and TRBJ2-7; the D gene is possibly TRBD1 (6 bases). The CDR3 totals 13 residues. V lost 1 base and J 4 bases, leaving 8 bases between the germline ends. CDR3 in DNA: TGTGCCAGCAGTTTAGTACAGGGTTACGAGCAGTACTTC. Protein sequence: CASSLVQGYEQYF.

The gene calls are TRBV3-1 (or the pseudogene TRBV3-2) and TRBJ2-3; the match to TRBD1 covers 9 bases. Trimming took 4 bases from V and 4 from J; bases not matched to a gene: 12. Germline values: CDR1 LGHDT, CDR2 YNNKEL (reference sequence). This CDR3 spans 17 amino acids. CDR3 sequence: CASSLQRWTGVSDTQYF. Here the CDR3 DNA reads TGTGCCAGCAGCCTACAGCGGTGGACAGGGGTTTCAGATACGCAGTATTTT.

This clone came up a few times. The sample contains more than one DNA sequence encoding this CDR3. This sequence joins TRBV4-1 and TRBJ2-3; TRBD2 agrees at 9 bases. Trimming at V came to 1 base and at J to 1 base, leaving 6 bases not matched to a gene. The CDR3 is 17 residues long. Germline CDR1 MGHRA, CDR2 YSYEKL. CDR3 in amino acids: CASSQGGLARRTDTQYF. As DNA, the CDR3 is TGCGCCAGCAGCCAAGGGGGACTAGCCCGACGCACAGATACGCAGTATTTT.

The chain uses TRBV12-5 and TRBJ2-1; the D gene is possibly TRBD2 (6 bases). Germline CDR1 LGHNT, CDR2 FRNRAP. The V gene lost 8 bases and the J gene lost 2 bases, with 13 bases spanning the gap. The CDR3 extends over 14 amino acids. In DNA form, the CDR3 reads TGTGCTAGTTCTGTAGCGGAGGCCTACAATGAGCAGTTCTTC. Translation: CASSVAEAYNEQFF. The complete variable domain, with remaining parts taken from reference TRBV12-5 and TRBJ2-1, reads DARVTQTPRHKVTEMGQEVTMRCQPILGHNTVFWYRQTMMQGLELLAYFRNRAPLDDSGMPKDRFSAEMPDATLATLKIQPSEPRDSAVYFCASSVAEAYNEQFFGPGTRLTVL.